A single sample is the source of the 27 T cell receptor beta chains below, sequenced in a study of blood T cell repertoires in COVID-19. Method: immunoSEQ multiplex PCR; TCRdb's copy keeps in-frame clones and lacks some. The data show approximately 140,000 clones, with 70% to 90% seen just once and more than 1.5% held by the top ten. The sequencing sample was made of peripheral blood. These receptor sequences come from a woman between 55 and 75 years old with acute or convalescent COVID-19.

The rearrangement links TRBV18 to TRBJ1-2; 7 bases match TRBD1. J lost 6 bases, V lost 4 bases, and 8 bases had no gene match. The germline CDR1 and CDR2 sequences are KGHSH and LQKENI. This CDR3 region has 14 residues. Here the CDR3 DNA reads TGTGCCAGCTCACGACAGGGTTCTGAGGATGGCTACACCTTC. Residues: CASSRQGSEDGYTF.

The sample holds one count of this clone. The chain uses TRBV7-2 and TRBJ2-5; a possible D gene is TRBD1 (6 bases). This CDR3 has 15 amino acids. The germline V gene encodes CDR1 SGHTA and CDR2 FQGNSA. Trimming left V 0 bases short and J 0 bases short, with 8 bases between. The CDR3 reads CASSLAWTDQETQYF. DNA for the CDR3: TGTGCCAGCAGCTTAGCGTGGACAGACCAAGAGACCCAGTACTTC.

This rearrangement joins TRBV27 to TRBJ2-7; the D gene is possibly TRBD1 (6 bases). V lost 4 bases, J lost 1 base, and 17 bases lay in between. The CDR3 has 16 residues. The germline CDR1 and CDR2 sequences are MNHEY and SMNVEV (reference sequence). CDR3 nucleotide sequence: TGTGCCAGCAGTTGGACCCCAGGGGCTGGGTCCTACGAGCAGTACTTC. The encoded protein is CASSWTPGAGSYEQYF.

The CDR3 sequence is CASSSNSATNEKLFF. The CDR3 DNA reads as TGCGCCAGCAGCTCAAACAGTGCAACTAATGAAAAACTGTTTTTT. The chain carries TRBV5-1 and TRBJ1-4; D unclear. The CDR3 has 15 amino acids. Per the germline V gene, CDR1 is SGHRS and CDR2 is YFSETQ. Trimming took 3 bases from V and 0 from J, leaving 9 bases between them.

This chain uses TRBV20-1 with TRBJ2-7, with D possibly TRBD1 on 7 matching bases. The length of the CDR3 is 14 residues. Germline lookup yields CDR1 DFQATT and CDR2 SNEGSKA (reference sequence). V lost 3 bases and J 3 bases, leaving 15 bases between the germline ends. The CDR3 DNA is TGCAGTGCTAGTGCGCAGCAGGGGGGCTACGAGCAGTACTTC. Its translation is CSASAQQGGYEQYF.

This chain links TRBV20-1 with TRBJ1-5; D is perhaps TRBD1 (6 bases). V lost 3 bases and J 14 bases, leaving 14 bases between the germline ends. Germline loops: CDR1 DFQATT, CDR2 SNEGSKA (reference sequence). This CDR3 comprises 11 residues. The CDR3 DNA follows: TGCAGTGCTAGGGGCGGGGGGCAGGAGCATTTT. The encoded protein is CSARGGGQEHF.

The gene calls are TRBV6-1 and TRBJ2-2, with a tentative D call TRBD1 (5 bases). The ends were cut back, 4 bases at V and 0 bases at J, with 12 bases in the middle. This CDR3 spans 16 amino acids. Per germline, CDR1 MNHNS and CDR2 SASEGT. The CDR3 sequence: CASSASGLPNTGELFF. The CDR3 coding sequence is TGTGCCAGCAGTGCATCAGGGTTACCGAACACCGGGGAGCTGTTTTTT.

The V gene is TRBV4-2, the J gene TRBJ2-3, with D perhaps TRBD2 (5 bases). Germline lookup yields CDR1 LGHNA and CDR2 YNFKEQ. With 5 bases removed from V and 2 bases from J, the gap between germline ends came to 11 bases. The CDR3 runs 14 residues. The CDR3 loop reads CASSKGSNTDTQYF. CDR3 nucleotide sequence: TGTGCCAGCAGCAAAGGGAGCAACACAGATACGCAGTATTTT.

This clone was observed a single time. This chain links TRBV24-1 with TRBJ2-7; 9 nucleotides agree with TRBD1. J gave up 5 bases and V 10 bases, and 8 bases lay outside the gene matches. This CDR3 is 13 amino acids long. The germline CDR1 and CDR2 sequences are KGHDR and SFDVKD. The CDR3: CATQGQGRNEQYF. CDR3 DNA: TGTGCCACTCAAGGACAGGGGCGGAACGAGCAGTACTTC.

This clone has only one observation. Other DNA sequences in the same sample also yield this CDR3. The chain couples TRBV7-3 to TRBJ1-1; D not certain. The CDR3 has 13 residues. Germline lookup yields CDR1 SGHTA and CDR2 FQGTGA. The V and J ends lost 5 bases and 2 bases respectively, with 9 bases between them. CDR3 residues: CASSPSLNTEAFF. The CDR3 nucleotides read TGTGCCAGCAGCCCCAGTTTAAACACTGAAGCTTTCTTT.

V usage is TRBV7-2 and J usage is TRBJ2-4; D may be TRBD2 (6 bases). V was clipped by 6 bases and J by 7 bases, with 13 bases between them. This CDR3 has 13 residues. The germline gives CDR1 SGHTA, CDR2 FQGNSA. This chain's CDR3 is CASSTGGGNIQYF. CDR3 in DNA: TGTGCCAGCAGTACCGGCGGAGGGAACATTCAGTACTTC.

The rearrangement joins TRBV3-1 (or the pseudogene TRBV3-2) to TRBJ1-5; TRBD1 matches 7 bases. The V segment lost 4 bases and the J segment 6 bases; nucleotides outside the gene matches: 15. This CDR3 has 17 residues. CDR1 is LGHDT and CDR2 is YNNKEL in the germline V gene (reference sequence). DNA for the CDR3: TGTGCCAGCAGCCTACGTATCGGGCAGGGGGAAGGTCAGCCCCAGCATTTT. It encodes CASSLRIGQGEGQPQHF.

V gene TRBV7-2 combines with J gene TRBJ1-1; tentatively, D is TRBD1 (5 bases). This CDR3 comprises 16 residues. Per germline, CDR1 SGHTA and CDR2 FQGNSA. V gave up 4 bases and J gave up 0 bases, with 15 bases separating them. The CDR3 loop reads CASSSTGTAMNTEAFF. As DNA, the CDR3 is TGTGCCAGCAGCTCAACCGGGACTGCAATGAACACTGAAGCTTTCTTT. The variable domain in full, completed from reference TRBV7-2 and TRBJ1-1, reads GAGVSQSPSNKVTEKGKDVELRCDPISGHTALYWYRQSLGQGLEFLIYFQGNSAPDKSGLPSDRFSAERTGGSVSTLTIQRTQQEDSAVYLCASSSTGTAMNTEAFFGQGTRLTVV.

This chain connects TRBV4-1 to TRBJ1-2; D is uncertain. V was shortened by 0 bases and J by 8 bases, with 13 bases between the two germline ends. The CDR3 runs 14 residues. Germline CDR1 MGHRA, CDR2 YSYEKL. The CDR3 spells CASSQDPSVSGYTF. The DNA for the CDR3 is TGCGCCAGCAGCCAAGATCCCAGCGTTTCGGGCTACACCTTC.

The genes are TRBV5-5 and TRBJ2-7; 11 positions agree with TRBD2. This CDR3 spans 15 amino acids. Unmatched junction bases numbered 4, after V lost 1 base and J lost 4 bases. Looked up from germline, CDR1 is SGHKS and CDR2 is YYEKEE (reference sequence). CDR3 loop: CASSLMSSGGYEQYF. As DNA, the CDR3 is TGTGCCAGCAGCTTGATGTCTAGCGGGGGGTACGAGCAGTACTTC. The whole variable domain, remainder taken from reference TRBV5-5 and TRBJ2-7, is DAGVTQSPTHLIKTRGQQVTLRCSPISGHKSVSWYQQVLGQGPQFIFQYYEKEERGRGNFPDRFSARQFPNYSSELNVNALLLGDSALYLCASSLMSSGGYEQYFGPGTRLTVT.

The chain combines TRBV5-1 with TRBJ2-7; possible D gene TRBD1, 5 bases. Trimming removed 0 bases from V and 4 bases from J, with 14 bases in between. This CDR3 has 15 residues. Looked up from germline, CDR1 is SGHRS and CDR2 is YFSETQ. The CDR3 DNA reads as TGCGCCAGCAGCTTGGGACCGACAGAAATGTACGAGCAGTACTTC. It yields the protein CASSLGPTEMYEQYF.

In nucleotides, the CDR3 is TGTGCCAGCAGCCCTAGACAGGGTTCGATGAACACTGAAGCTTTCTTT. The encoded protein is CASSPRQGSMNTEAFF. The J gene is TRBJ1-1, the V gene TRBV7-2; 7 positions match TRBD1. The CDR3 length is 16 residues. Germline-derived CDR1 and CDR2 are SGHTA and FQGNSA. Unmatched junction bases numbered 9, after V lost 5 bases and J lost 0 bases.

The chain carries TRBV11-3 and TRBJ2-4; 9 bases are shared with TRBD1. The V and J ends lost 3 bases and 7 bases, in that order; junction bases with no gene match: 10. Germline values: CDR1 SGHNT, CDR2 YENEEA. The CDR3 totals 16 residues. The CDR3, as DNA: TGTGCCAGCAGCTTGGGCGAGGGGACAGGGCACAACATTCAGTACTTC. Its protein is CASSLGEGTGHNIQYF.

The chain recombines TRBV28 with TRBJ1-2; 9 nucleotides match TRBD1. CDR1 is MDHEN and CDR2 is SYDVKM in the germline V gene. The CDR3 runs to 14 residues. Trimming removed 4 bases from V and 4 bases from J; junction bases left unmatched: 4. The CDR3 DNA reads TGTGCCAGCAGTTCATACAGGGGGCTCTATGGCTACACCTTC. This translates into CASSSYRGLYGYTF.

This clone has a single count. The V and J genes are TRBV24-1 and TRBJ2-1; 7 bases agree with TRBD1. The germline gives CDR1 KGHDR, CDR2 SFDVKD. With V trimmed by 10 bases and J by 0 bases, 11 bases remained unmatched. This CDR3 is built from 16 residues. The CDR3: CATSRTGTASYNEQFF. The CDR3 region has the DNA TGTGCCACTTCACGCACCGGGACAGCCTCCTACAATGAGCAGTTCTTC.

CDR3 sequence: CSVTDRVGGYTF. DNA for the CDR3: TGCAGCGTCACCGACAGGGTTGGTGGCTACACCTTC. The J gene is TRBJ1-2, the V gene TRBV29-1, with 7 bases identical to TRBD1. CDR1 is SQVTM and CDR2 is ANQGSEA in the germline V gene. The CDR3 spans 12 residues. Losses at the gene ends were 6 bases for V and 7 bases for J; bases not matched to a gene: 8.

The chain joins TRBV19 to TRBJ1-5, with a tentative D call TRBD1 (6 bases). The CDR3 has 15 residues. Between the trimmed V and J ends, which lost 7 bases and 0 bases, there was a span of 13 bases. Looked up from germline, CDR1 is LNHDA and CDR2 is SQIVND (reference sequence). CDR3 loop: CASTDRQDSNQPQHF. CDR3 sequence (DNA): TGTGCCAGTACCGACCGACAGGATAGCAATCAGCCCCAGCATTTT. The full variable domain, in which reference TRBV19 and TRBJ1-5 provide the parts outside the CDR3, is DGGITQSPKYLFRKEGQNVTLSCEQNLNHDAMYWYRQDPGQGLRLIYYSQIVNDFQKGDIAEGYSVSREKKESFPLTVTSAQKNPTAFYLCASTDRQDSNQPQHFGDGTRLSIL.

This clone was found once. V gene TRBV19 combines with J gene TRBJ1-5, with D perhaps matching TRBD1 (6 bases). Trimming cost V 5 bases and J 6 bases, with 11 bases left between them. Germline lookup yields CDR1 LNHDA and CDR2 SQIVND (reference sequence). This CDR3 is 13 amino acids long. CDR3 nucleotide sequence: TGTGCCAGTAGTCAGGGGAGCTCTCAGCCCCAGCATTTT. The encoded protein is CASSQGSSQPQHF.

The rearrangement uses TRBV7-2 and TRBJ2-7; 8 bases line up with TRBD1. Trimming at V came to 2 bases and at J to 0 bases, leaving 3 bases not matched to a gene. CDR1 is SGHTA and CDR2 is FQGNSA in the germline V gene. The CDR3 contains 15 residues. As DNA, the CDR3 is TGTGCCAGCAGCTTACGGACAGGGCGCTCCTACGAGCAGTACTTC. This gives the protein CASSLRTGRSYEQYF.

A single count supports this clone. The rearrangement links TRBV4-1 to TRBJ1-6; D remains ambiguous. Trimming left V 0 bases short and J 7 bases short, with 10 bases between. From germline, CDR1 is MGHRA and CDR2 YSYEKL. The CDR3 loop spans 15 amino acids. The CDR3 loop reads CASSQERFLNSPLHF. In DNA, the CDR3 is TGCGCCAGCAGCCAAGAGAGGTTTTTAAATTCACCCCTCCACTTT.

The DNA of the CDR3 is TGTGCCAGCTCACTGGGACAGGGTGGCTCTGGAAACACCATATATTTT. This gives the protein CASSLGQGGSGNTIYF. The rearrangement links TRBV18 to TRBJ1-3; TRBD1 matches at 9 bases. The CDR3 has 16 residues. V lost 4 bases to trimming and J lost 0 bases; unmatched junction nucleotides: 4. The germline gives CDR1 KGHSH, CDR2 LQKENI.

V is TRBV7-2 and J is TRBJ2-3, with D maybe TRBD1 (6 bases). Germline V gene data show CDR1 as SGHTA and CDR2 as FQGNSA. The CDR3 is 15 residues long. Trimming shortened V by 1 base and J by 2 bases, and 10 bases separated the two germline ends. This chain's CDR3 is CASSLGQGTTDTQYF. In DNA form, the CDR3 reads TGTGCCAGCAGCTTAGGGCAGGGGACCACAGATACGCAGTATTTT.